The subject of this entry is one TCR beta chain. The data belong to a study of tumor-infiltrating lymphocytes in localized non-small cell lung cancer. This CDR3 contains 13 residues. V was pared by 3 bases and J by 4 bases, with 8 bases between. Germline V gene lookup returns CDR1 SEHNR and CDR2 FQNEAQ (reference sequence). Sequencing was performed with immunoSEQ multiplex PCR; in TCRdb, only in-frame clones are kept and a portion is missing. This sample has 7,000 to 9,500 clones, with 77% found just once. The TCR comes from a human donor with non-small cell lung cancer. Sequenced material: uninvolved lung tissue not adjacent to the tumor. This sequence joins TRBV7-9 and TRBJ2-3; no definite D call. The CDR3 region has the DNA TGTGCCAGCAGCTTCGGTTTTGCAGATACGCAGTATTTT. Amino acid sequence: CASSFGFADTQYF.